This T cell receptor (beta chain) was identified in a study of blood T cell repertoires in COVID-19. Overall study: The study drew acute and convalescent COVID-19 samples from the United States, Italy and Spain.

Libraries were prepared by immunoSEQ multiplex PCR; TCRdb keeps only in-frame clonotypes and omits some of them. The table has some 460,000 clones, approximately 90% seen once; the top ten hold 0.7%. Those enrolled, adults aged about 18 to 89 years, came from roughly 22 US areas. Resolution of symptoms, clearance, or two negative PCRs was present in recovered Cohort 3 donors. Trimming pared 5 bases from V and 5 bases from J, leaving 21 bases between. The CDR3 has 16 residues. CDR1 is MDHEN, CDR2 SYDVKM, per germline. The sample comprised PBMCs or T cells enriched from blood (not recorded which). The clonotype originates from a woman aged 18-29 years who had recovered from COVID-19. The rearrangement joins TRBV28 to TRBJ2-5; maybe TRBD2 (7 bases). The CDR3 nucleotides are TGTGCCAGCAGTGATTATGCGGGGGCCCGGCGGGAGACCCAGTACTTC. It yields the protein CASSDYAGARRETQYF.